This is a list of T cell receptor beta chains from one sample in a study of blood T cell repertoires in COVID-19. The assay was immunoSEQ multiplex PCR, and TCRdb's table has in-frame clones only and misses some. The sample shows some 140,000 clones, around 83% of them seen only once. Sequences were obtained from peripheral blood. These receptors all come from a woman in her sixties or seventies with COVID-19, enrolled during active disease. Each CDR3 is given with its conserved first and last residue. A D gene is named only where the DNA matches it firmly. The size field is filled for only some rows; it gives once, few, many or a size class.

. | TRBD1 | TRBJ2-2 | TRBV29-1 | CSVQTGAGSNTGELFF | TGCAGCGTCCAGACAGGGGCCGGTTCGAACACCGGGGAGCTGTTTTTT
. | TRBD1 | TRBJ1-6 | TRBV25-1 | CASSLQGGSPLHF | TGTGCCAGCAGTCTACAGGGGGGCTCACCCCTCCACTTT
. | . | TRBJ1-5 | TRBV6-5 | CASSLQRNQPQHF | TGTGCCAGCAGCCTACAGAGAAATCAGCCCCAGCATTTT
. | . | TRBJ2-2 | TRBV29-1 | CSFLDKNTGELFF | TGCAGCTTCCTGGACAAGAACACCGGGGAGCTGTTTTTT
. | TRBD1 | TRBJ1-1 | TRBV29-1 | CSVHRGLNTEAFF | TGCAGCGTCCACAGGGGATTGAACACTGAAGCTTTCTTT
. | . | TRBJ2-7 | TRBV12-3/TRBV12-4 | CASSAYRAYEQYF | TGTGCCAGCAGTGCATACAGGGCCTACGAGCAGTACTTC
. | . | TRBJ1-3 | TRBV19 | CASSMETGLGNTIYF | TGTGCCAGTAGTATGGAAACTGGACTTGGAAACACCATATATTTT
. | . | TRBJ1-1 | TRBV11-2 | CASSPLDRMNTEAFF | TGTGCCAGCAGCCCTTTGGACAGAATGAACACTGAAGCTTTCTTT
. | TRBD2 | TRBJ2-3 | TRBV7-9 | CASSQAGGPSGTRDTQYF | TGTGCCAGCAGCCAAGCTGGGGGTCCTAGCGGTACTAGAGATACGCAGTATTTT
. | TRBD1 | TRBJ1-1 | TRBV12-5 | CASGLGQAEAFF | TGTGCTAGTGGCCTGGGACAGGCTGAAGCTTTCTTT
few | . | TRBJ1-6 | TRBV12-5 | CASGPSYNSPLHF | TGTGCTAGTGGCCCGTCGTATAATTCACCCCTCCACTTT
. | . | TRBJ1-5 | TRBV19 | CASSRQVDQPQHF | TGTGCCAGTAGTCGACAGGTAGATCAGCCCCAGCATTTT
. | TRBD1 | TRBJ1-2 | TRBV3-1/TRBV3-2 | CASRQTGRTNYGYTF | TGTGCCAGCAGGCAGACAGGGCGTACTAACTATGGCTACACCTTC
many | . | TRBJ2-2 | TRBV9 | CASSTSWNTGELFF | TGTGCCAGCAGTACGAGTTGGAACACCGGGGAGCTGTTTTTT
once | . | TRBJ1-1 | TRBV5-1 | CASSLERRDTEAFF | TGCGCCAGCAGCTTGGAGCGGCGGGACACTGAAGCTTTCTTT
. | . | TRBJ1-2 | TRBV6-2/TRBV6-3 | CASSYSSQGSSIGYTF | TGTGCCAGCAGTTACAGTTCCCAGGGGTCCTCTATCGGCTACACCTTC
. | TRBD2 | TRBJ2-3 | TRBV6-5 | CASRTSGTDTQYF | TGTGCCAGCAGGACTAGCGGCACAGATACGCAGTATTTT
. | TRBD1 | TRBJ1-5 | TRBV19 | CANSPQGASNQPQHF | TGTGCCAATAGCCCACAGGGGGCGAGCAATCAGCCCCAGCATTTT
. | TRBD2 | TRBJ2-3 | TRBV10-3 | CAISQTSGSTDTQYF | TGTGCCATCAGTCAGACTAGCGGGAGTACAGATACGCAGTATTTT
many | TRBD2 | TRBJ2-1 | TRBV7-6 | CASSTRTGTSGRGEQFF | TGTGCCAGCAGCACCCGAACCGGGACTAGCGGGAGGGGAGAGCAGTTCTTC
. | TRBD1 | TRBJ1-1 | TRBV9 | CASSAGTGDTEAFF | TGTGCCAGCAGCGCCGGGACAGGGGACACTGAAGCTTTCTTT
. | . | TRBJ1-1 | TRBV5-1 | CASSQTRGTEAFF | TGCGCCAGCAGCCAGACCCGGGGGACTGAAGCTTTCTTT
. | TRBD1 | TRBJ2-1 | TRBV5-4 | CASSRDSNEQFF | TGTGCCAGCAGCCGGGACAGCAATGAGCAGTTCTTC
. | TRBD2 | TRBJ2-2 | TRBV7-3 | CASSRLAGTGELFF | TGTGCCAGCAGCCGACTAGCGGGAACCGGGGAGCTGTTTTTT
. | . | TRBJ1-6 | TRBV5-4 | CASSLIGVGNNSPLHF | TGTGCCAGCAGCTTGATAGGAGTCGGGAATAATTCACCCCTCCACTTT
. | TRBD1 | TRBJ2-1 | TRBV10-3 | CAISEGTGGRGYNEQFF | TGTGCCATCAGTGAAGGGACAGGGGGCAGAGGCTACAATGAGCAGTTCTTC
. | TRBD2 | TRBJ2-1 | TRBV7-3 | CASSSWTSGRVNEQFF | TGTGCCAGCAGCTCTTGGACTAGCGGGAGGGTTAATGAGCAGTTCTTC
. | TRBD2 | TRBJ2-7 | TRBV5-6 | CASSSLGGSTLNYEQYF | TGTGCCAGCAGCTCCCTAGGCGGGAGCACTCTCAACTACGAGCAGTACTTC
. | TRBD1 | TRBJ1-2 | TRBV18 | CASSSPGQGNYGYTF | TGTGCCAGCTCATCTCCGGGACAGGGAAACTATGGCTACACCTTC
once | TRBD2 | TRBJ2-1 | TRBV19 | CASSGTSAQDYYNEQFF | TGTGCCAGTAGTGGGACTAGCGCCCAAGATTACTACAATGAGCAGTTCTTC
. | . | TRBJ2-6 | TRBV25-1 | CASSERGGANVLTF | TGTGCCAGCAGTGAACGGGGTGGGGCCAACGTCCTGACTTTC
. | TRBD1 | TRBJ2-7 | TRBV5-5 | CASSLAGTVYEQYF | TGTGCCAGCAGCTTGGCTGGGACAGTATACGAGCAGTACTTC
. | . | TRBJ1-4 | TRBV19 | CATFPGRTATNEKLFF | TGTGCCACCTTCCCCGGGAGGACAGCAACTAATGAAAAACTGTTTTTT
. | . | TRBJ1-2 | TRBV27 | CASSLRGRIGYTF | TGTGCCAGCAGTTTAAGGGGCAGGATTGGCTACACCTTC
many | TRBD1 | TRBJ1-5 | TRBV7-9 | CASSPISGDSLNQPQHF | TGTGCCAGCAGCCCTATCTCCGGGGACAGCCTCAATCAGCCCCAGCATTTT
. | . | TRBJ2-5 | TRBV2 | CASSEAGGRETQYF | TGTGCCAGCAGTGAGGCAGGGGGGAGGGAGACCCAGTACTTC
. | TRBD2 | TRBJ2-5 | TRBV10-1 | CASSEGLAGLYQETQYF | TGCGCCAGCAGTGAGGGGCTAGCGGGTCTGTACCAAGAGACCCAGTACTTC
few | . | TRBJ2-3 | TRBV7-9 | CASSSSFSANF | TGTGCCAGCAGCTCCTCGTTTAGCGCCAACTTT
. | TRBD1 | TRBJ1-2 | TRBV27 | CASSLTGTGDVYGYTF | TGTGCCAGCAGTCTTACCGGGACAGGGGACGTCTATGGCTACACCTTC
. | . | TRBJ2-1 | TRBV19 | CASSIVAAGNEQFF | TGTGCCAGTAGTATAGTTGCAGCGGGCAATGAGCAGTTCTTC
. | . | TRBJ1-4 | TRBV2 | CASRETDSSEKLFF | TGTGCCAGCAGGGAGACGGACAGTTCTGAAAAACTGTTTTTT
. | . | TRBJ1-1 | TRBV5-3 | CARSVGEGGTEAFF | TGTGCCAGAAGCGTCGGAGAGGGGGGGACTGAAGCTTTCTTT
. | TRBD1 | TRBJ2-5 | TRBV7-9 | CASSFWDRVAETQYF | TGTGCCAGCAGCTTTTGGGACAGGGTGGCGGAGACCCAGTACTTC
. | TRBD1 | TRBJ1-3 | TRBV14 | CASSKQGESSGNTIYF | TGTGCCAGCAGCAAACAGGGGGAGAGCTCTGGAAACACCATATATTTT
. | TRBD2 | TRBJ2-3 | TRBV18 | CASSPLGLAGGTDTQYF | TGTGCCAGCTCACCACTGGGACTAGCGGGAGGCACAGATACGCAGTATTTT
. | TRBD1 | TRBJ2-2 | TRBV2 | CASSQRGDRLHGELFF | TGTGCCAGCAGCCAAAGGGGGGACAGGTTGCACGGGGAGCTGTTTTTT
many | TRBD1 | TRBJ2-5 | TRBV6-6 | CASRPGQGSVETQYF | TGTGCCAGCAGACCTGGACAGGGGTCTGTAGAGACCCAGTACTTC
once | . | TRBJ1-1 | TRBV5-1 | CASSLRRGGILGTEAFF | TGCGCCAGCAGCTTGCGCCGGGGGGGTATTTTGGGCACTGAAGCTTTCTTT
. | TRBD2 | TRBJ2-1 | TRBV7-6 | CASSRSGGASYNEQFF | TGTGCCAGCAGCCGTAGCGGGGGCGCCTCCTACAATGAGCAGTTCTTC
. | TRBD1 | TRBJ2-5 | TRBV5-6 | CASSTTGEETQYF | TGTGCCAGCAGCACGACAGGGGAAGAGACCCAGTACTTC
. | . | TRBJ1-5 | TRBV7-6 | CASSLGAQGHQPQHF | TGTGCCAGCAGCTTAGGGGCCCAGGGGCATCAGCCCCAGCATTTT
. | . | TRBJ2-3 | TRBV6-5 | CASSLGQSTDTQYF | TGTGCCAGCAGTCTTGGACAAAGCACAGATACGCAGTATTTT